The 28 T cell receptor beta chains below come from one sample, sequenced in a study of cytomegalovirus exposure and HLA in healthy donors. Primers: 60 Vbeta forward and 13 Jbeta reverse. Sequenced by immunoSEQ multiplex PCR; TCRdb stores in-frame clones only, minus some. Among roughly 140,000 clones listed, 60% to 80% were seen once. Sequencing was performed on PBMCs. These receptors came from a woman aged 50 to 60 in good health and CMV-seronegative.

CDR3 coding DNA: TGTGCCAGCAGCCAAAGTTCCGGACTAGCCTCCTACGAGCAGTACTTC. Its translation is CASSQSSGLASYEQYF. The V and J genes are TRBV4-2 and TRBJ2-7, with 8 nucleotides matching TRBD2. Losses at the gene ends were 2 bases for V and 0 bases for J; bases not matched to a gene: 6. CDR3 length: 16 residues. Germline V CDR1 and CDR2: LGHNA, YNFKEQ.

The chain couples TRBV27 to TRBJ2-1; perhaps TRBD2 as D (6 bases). CDR1 MNHEY and CDR2 SMNVEV come from the germline V gene (reference sequence). The CDR3 is made up of 13 amino acids. V lost 6 bases to trimming and J lost 5 bases, with 11 bases between them. CDR3 in amino acids: CASSSGRNNEQFF. CDR3 bases: TGTGCCAGCAGCTCCGGGAGAAACAATGAGCAGTTCTTC.

Of note for this clone: An end of the junction differs from the germline gene, which may be a read error. This rearrangement joins TRBV7-9 to TRBJ2-3, with D hard to call. CDR3 length: 12 residues. The germline CDR1 and CDR2 sequences are SEHNR and FQNEAQ (reference sequence). This chain's CDR3 is CSSSHEQDTQYF. DNA for the CDR3: TGTTCCAGCAGCCACGAGCAAGATACGCAGTATTTT.

This chain uses TRBV5-1 with TRBJ2-7; 11 nucleotides match TRBD1. Germline V gene sequence: CDR1 SGHRS, CDR2 YFSETQ. The CDR3 spans 15 residues. J gave up 3 bases and V 1 base, and 3 bases lay outside the gene matches. The CDR3 region is CASSLHGTGGYEQYF. CDR3 bases: TGCGCCAGCAGCTTGCACGGGACAGGGGGCTACGAGCAGTACTTC.

This clone appeared once. J is TRBJ1-1 and V is TRBV7-3, with 7 positions matching TRBD1. Per germline, CDR1 SGHTA and CDR2 FQGTGA. The CDR3 runs 14 residues. Losses at the gene ends were 4 bases for V and 4 bases for J; bases not matched to a gene: 6. The CDR3 protein is CASSSQGVGTEAFF. For the CDR3, the DNA is TGTGCCAGCAGCTCGCAGGGGGTAGGCACTGAAGCTTTCTTT.

As concerns this clone: This sample also contains other DNA sequences that code for the same CDR3. CDR3 coding DNA: TGTGCCAGCAGCCTGGCAGGATTGAACACTGAAGCTTTCTTT. Protein sequence: CASSLAGLNTEAFF. V and J are TRBV7-9 and TRBJ1-1; D not certain. The CDR3 runs 14 residues. Trimming left V 5 bases short and J 0 bases short, with 10 bases between. Germline V gene sequence: CDR1 SEHNR, CDR2 FQNEAQ (reference sequence).

This clone was seen only once. The chain has TRBV19 and TRBJ2-5; D not certain. CDR3 size: 11 residues. CDR1 and CDR2 (germline): LNHDA, SQIVND (reference sequence). Trimming pared 5 bases from V and 3 bases from J, leaving 4 bases between. The DNA of the CDR3 is TGTGCCAGTAGTTCGGAAGAGACCCAGTACTTC. Translation: CASSSEETQYF. The variable domain in full, completed from reference TRBV19 and TRBJ2-5, reads DGGITQSPKYLFRKEGQNVTLSCEQNLNHDAMYWYRQDPGQGLRLIYYSQIVNDFQKGDIAEGYSVSREKKESFPLTVTSAQKNPTAFYLCASSSEETQYFGPGTRLLVL.

The chain couples TRBV4-2 to TRBJ2-3; D possibly corresponds to TRBD1 (6 bases). The CDR3 extends over 18 amino acids. V shed 0 bases and J shed 4 bases, with 20 bases lying between them. Germline-derived CDR1 and CDR2 are LGHNA and YNFKEQ. Written as DNA, the CDR3 is TGTGCCAGCAGCCAAGATCCGGTGGTTCAGGGGAGAGCAGATACGCAGTATTTT. Translated, it gives CASSQDPVVQGRADTQYF.

The chain employs TRBV7-2 and TRBJ1-5; D is undetermined. Trimming removed 5 bases at V and 5 bases at J, with 10 bases between. CDR1 is SGHTA and CDR2 is FQGNSA in the germline V gene. The CDR3 extends over 13 amino acids. Written as DNA, the CDR3 is TGTGCCAGCAGCCCGGGGAGGGATCAGCCCCAGCATTTT. This sequence encodes CASSPGRDQPQHF. The whole variable domain, remainder taken from reference TRBV7-2 and TRBJ1-5, is GAGVSQSPSNKVTEKGKDVELRCDPISGHTALYWYRQSLGQGLEFLIYFQGNSAPDKSGLPSDRFSAERTGGSVSTLTIQRTQQEDSAVYLCASSPGRDQPQHFGDGTRLSIL.

The chain carries TRBV6-5 and TRBJ2-1; D perhaps matches TRBD2 (6 bases). The CDR3 has 15 amino acids. CDR1 is MNHEY and CDR2 is SVGAGI in the germline V gene. The V gene lost 6 bases and the J gene lost 7 bases, with 19 bases spanning the gap. The DNA of the CDR3 is TGTGCCAGCAGGGCCCCGGGGGTTCGGGGGAATGAGCAGTTCTTC. This translates into CASRAPGVRGNEQFF.

With respect to this clone: The sample contains more than one DNA sequence encoding this CDR3. The chain links TRBV5-1 to TRBJ1-1; 7 bases agree with TRBD1. The CDR3 covers 14 residues. The germline V gene encodes CDR1 SGHRS and CDR2 YFSETQ. The ends lost 3 bases at V and 4 bases at J; junction bases unmatched: 6. CDR3 region: CASSSDREVTEAFF. In DNA form, the CDR3 reads TGCGCCAGCAGCTCCGACAGGGAAGTCACTGAAGCTTTCTTT.

This chain connects TRBV5-1 to TRBJ1-1, with D possibly matching TRBD1 (6 bases). The germline V and J ends were trimmed by 1 base and 4 bases, with 23 bases remaining between them. Per the germline V gene, CDR1 is SGHRS and CDR2 is YFSETQ. The CDR3 contains 18 residues. The CDR3 region has the DNA TGCGCCAGCAGCTTGCCCCGCGCCGGACAGAGAGGGAGCACTGAAGCTTTCTTT. Its translation: CASSLPRAGQRGSTEAFF.

CDR3 in amino acids: CASSIQGTGTWPQHF. CDR3 coding DNA: TGTGCCAGTAGTATTCAAGGAACAGGGACGTGGCCCCAGCATTTT. This chain uses TRBV19 with TRBJ1-5; weak D call: TRBD1 (6 bases). The germline CDR1 and CDR2 sequences are LNHDA and SQIVND (reference sequence). This CDR3 is built from 15 residues. V dropped 3 bases and J dropped 9 bases, with 18 bases sitting between them.

The rearrangement uses TRBV5-1 and TRBJ2-3; 7 bases match TRBD2. Per germline, CDR1 SGHRS and CDR2 YFSETQ. This CDR3 spans 16 amino acids. With V trimmed by 1 base and J by 1 base, 6 bases remained unmatched. The CDR3 DNA reads TGCGCCAGCAGCTTGAATTGGGCGGGGGGCACAGATACGCAGTATTTT. It translates to CASSLNWAGGTDTQYF.

The rearrangement uses TRBV11-2 and TRBJ2-2; TRBD1 might be the D (5 bases). Between the trimmed V and J ends, which lost 8 bases and 6 bases, there was a span of 10 bases. Germline CDR1 is SGHAT and CDR2 is FQNNGV. There are 12 residues in the CDR3. CDR3 amino acids: CASGIGAGELFF. CDR3 nucleotides: TGTGCCAGCGGGATAGGGGCCGGGGAGCTGTTTTTT.

The V gene is TRBV4-1, the J gene TRBJ2-7, with 11 positions matching TRBD2. V was pared by 4 bases and J by 4 bases, with 3 bases of the junction left unmatched. The CDR3 spans 14 residues. Looked up from germline, CDR1 is MGHRA and CDR2 is YSYEKL. The CDR3 region is CASSLGLAGYEQYF. CDR3 DNA: TGCGCCAGCAGCCTCGGACTAGCGGGTTACGAGCAGTACTTC.

The chain uses TRBV25-1 and TRBJ2-7; TRBD1 matches 7 bases. V lost 7 bases, J lost 3 bases, and 6 bases stayed unmatched. CDR1 and CDR2 from the germline V gene are MGHDK and SYGVNS. The CDR3 sequence is 13 residues long. Here the CDR3 DNA reads TGTGCCAGCATGGGGGACAGCGACTACGAGCAGTACTTC. This sequence encodes CASMGDSDYEQYF.

The genes are TRBV20-1 and TRBJ2-5, with D maybe TRBD1 (6 bases). Germline CDR1 DFQATT, CDR2 SNEGSKA (reference sequence). The length of the CDR3 is 11 residues. Trimming took off 5 bases at V and 3 bases at J, with 7 bases between the two ends. CDR3 nucleotides: TGCAGTGCTCACAGGGAAGAGACCCAGTACTTC. Residues: CSAHREETQYF.

This rearrangement joins TRBV4-3 to TRBJ1-6, with D tentatively TRBD1 (5 bases). Per germline, CDR1 LGHNA and CDR2 YSLEER. The CDR3 spans 16 residues. V was clipped by 0 bases and J by 7 bases, with 13 bases between them. Here the CDR3 DNA reads TGCGCCAGCAGCCAAGATCTTGGAGGGGTCAATTCACCCCTCCACTTT. It specifies CASSQDLGGVNSPLHF.

The chain employs TRBV7-3 and TRBJ1-1; D gene uncertain. This CDR3 comprises 13 residues. The V end lost 3 bases, the J end lost 1 base, and 6 bases lay between the germline ends. The V gene's germline CDR1 is SGHTA and CDR2 FQGTGA. This chain's CDR3 is CASSLSENTEAFF. The CDR3 region has the DNA TGTGCCAGCAGCTTGAGCGAGAACACTGAAGCTTTCTTT.

The chain links TRBV15 to TRBJ1-2, with D perhaps TRBD1 (5 bases). This CDR3 comprises 16 residues. CDR1 and CDR2 from the germline V gene are LNHNV and YYDKDF (reference sequence). The V end lost 0 bases, the J end lost 3 bases, and 14 bases lay between the germline ends. For the CDR3, the DNA is TGTGCCACCAGCAGAGATCCGGGCAGGGTGTACTATGGCTACACCTTC. Encoded protein: CATSRDPGRVYYGYTF. The full variable domain, in which reference TRBV15 and TRBJ1-2 provide the parts outside the CDR3, is DAMVIQNPRYQVTQFGKPVTLSCSQTLNHNVMYWYQQKSSQAPKLLFHYYDKDFNNEADTPDNFQSRRPNTSFCFLDIRSPGLGDTAMYLCATSRDPGRVYYGYTFGSGTRLTVV.

Remarks on this clone: Germline and junction disagree at one end, which may indicate a read error. This sequence joins TRBV7-7 and TRBJ2-2; D is unclear. CDR1 is SSHAT, CDR2 FNYEAQ, per germline (reference sequence). CDR3 length equals 14 residues. CDR3 nucleotide sequence: TGTGCTAGCAGCTTAAACCGGGACACCGGGGAGCTGTTTTTT. Its translation: CASSLNRDTGELFF. The whole variable domain, remainder taken from reference TRBV7-7 and TRBJ2-2, is GAGVSQSPRYKVTKRGQDVTLRCDPISSHATLYWYQQALGQGPEFLTYFNYEAQPDKSGLPSDRFSAERPEGSISTLTIQRTEQRDSAMYRCASSLNRDTGELFFGEGSRLTVL.

This sequence joins TRBV5-4 and TRBJ2-4, with a weak D call TRBD2 (5 bases). Trimming took 9 bases from V and 3 from J, leaving 31 bases between them. The CDR3 extends over 19 amino acids. In germline, CDR1 is SGHNT, CDR2 YYREEE (reference sequence). The CDR3 spells CATLLGRGFYCLVKNIQYF. The CDR3 coding sequence is TGTGCCACCCTGCTTGGGAGAGGGTTTTATTGCCTCGTCAAAAACATTCAGTACTTC. Full variable domain (missing parts from reference TRBV5-4 and TRBJ2-4): ETGVTQSPTHLIKTRGQQVTLRCSSQSGHNTVSWYQQALGQGPQFIFQYYREEENGRGNFPPRFSGLQFPNYSSELNVNALELDDSALYLCATLLGRGFYCLVKNIQYFGAGTRLSVL.

V usage is TRBV7-9 and J usage is TRBJ2-2; D gene unclear. This CDR3 is built from 16 residues. The V and J ends lost 5 bases and 6 bases respectively, with 19 bases between them. Looked up from germline, CDR1 is SEHNR and CDR2 is FQNEAQ (reference sequence). The CDR3 loop reads CASSESDLGRAGELFF. CDR3 nucleotides: TGTGCCAGCAGCGAAAGCGACTTAGGCCGGGCCGGGGAGCTGTTTTTT.

The J gene is TRBJ1-2, the V gene TRBV9, with D tentatively TRBD1 (6 bases). CDR3 length equals 15 residues. Trimming left V 0 bases short and J 6 bases short, with 15 bases between. Germline loops: CDR1 SGDLS, CDR2 YYNGEE. CDR3: CASSVDLGALDGYTF. CDR3 nucleotides: TGTGCCAGCAGCGTAGATCTGGGGGCCTTGGATGGCTACACCTTC. Full variable domain (missing parts from reference TRBV9 and TRBJ1-2): DSGVTQTPKHLITATGQRVTLRCSPRSGDLSVYWYQQSLDQGLQFLIQYYNGEERAKGNILERFSAQQFPDLHSELNLSSLELGDSALYFCASSVDLGALDGYTFGSGTRLTVV.

The chain combines TRBV6-1 with TRBJ1-3, with D possibly TRBD1 on 5 matching bases. There are 12 residues in the CDR3. The V end was cut by 2 bases, the J end by 7 bases, with 6 bases between. Germline values: CDR1 MNHNS, CDR2 SASEGT. CDR3 protein: CASSENRNTIYF. The CDR3 DNA reads TGTGCCAGCAGTGAAAACAGGAACACCATATATTTT.

V is TRBV6-4 and J is TRBJ2-3, with TRBD2 identical over 13 bases. After removal of 6 bases from V and 1 base from J, the junction contained 1 base not matched to a gene. Per the germline V gene, CDR1 is MRHNA and CDR2 is SNTAGT. The CDR3 is 15 residues long. CDR3 sequence (DNA): TGTGCCAGCAGCACTAGCGGGGGGGGCACAGATACGCAGTATTTT. It encodes CASSTSGGGTDTQYF.

The rearrangement uses TRBV7-9 and TRBJ2-5; D is perhaps TRBD2 (5 bases). The CDR3 length is 13 residues. The V and J ends lost 5 bases and 5 bases respectively, with 12 bases between them. CDR1 is SEHNR, CDR2 FQNEAQ, per germline (reference sequence). The CDR3 loop reads CASSVGGRETQYF. In DNA, the CDR3 is TGTGCCAGCAGCGTAGGAGGAAGGGAGACCCAGTACTTC.